These 7 T cell receptor beta chains came from one sample sequenced in a study of cytomegalovirus exposure and HLA in healthy donors. Researchers ran the PCR with 60 Vbeta and 13 Jbeta primers. Libraries were prepared by immunoSEQ multiplex PCR; TCRdb keeps only in-frame clonotypes and omits some of them. The data show 150,000 to 170,000 clones, about 80% seen once. The specimen was PBMCs. The receptors derive from a man aged 25-45 years in good health and CMV-seropositive.

The rearrangement uses TRBV5-1 and TRBJ1-1; a weak D match, TRBD1 (5 bases). V lost 4 bases, J lost 1 base, and 11 bases lay in between. The germline CDR1 and CDR2 sequences are SGHRS and YFSETQ. The CDR3 covers 14 residues. The CDR3 bases are TGCGCCAGCAGCCACAAGACAGAGAACACTGAAGCTTTCTTT. Protein sequence: CASSHKTENTEAFF. Drawing the rest from reference TRBV5-1 and TRBJ1-1, the complete variable domain is KAGVTQTPRYLIKTRGQQVTLSCSPISGHRSVSWYQQTPGQGLQFLFEYFSETQRNKGNFPGRFSGRQFSNSRSEMNVSTLELGDSALYLCASSHKTENTEAFFGQGTRLTVV.

The chain links TRBV4-1 to TRBJ1-2, with D tentatively TRBD1 (6 bases). The CDR3 totals 16 residues. CDR1 MGHRA and CDR2 YSYEKL come from the germline V gene. V was shortened by 4 bases and J by 3 bases, with 18 bases between the two germline ends. This CDR3 reads CASSPRGTNADYGYTF. The DNA for the CDR3 is TGCGCCAGCAGCCCCAGGGGCACCAACGCGGACTATGGCTACACCTTC.

The V and J genes are TRBV5-1 and TRBJ1-1; 7 bases are shared with TRBD1. This CDR3 has 13 residues. Germline V gene data show CDR1 as SGHRS and CDR2 as YFSETQ. V was pared by 5 bases and J by 0 bases, with 1 base of the junction left unmatched. The chain's CDR3 is CASSDRVNTEAFF. CDR3 coding DNA: TGCGCCAGCAGTGACAGGGTGAACACTGAAGCTTTCTTT.

The chain is built from TRBV5-1 and TRBJ2-7, with TRBD2 matching 9 bases. With 4 bases clipped from V and 5 bases from J, the junction kept 10 bases outside the gene matches. Germline CDR1 reads SGHRS; CDR2 reads YFSETQ. CDR3 length: 15 amino acids. In DNA form, the CDR3 reads TGCGCCAGCAGCCCATGGACTAGCGAGGACCACGAGCAGTACTTC. Translation gives CASSPWTSEDHEQYF.

The V gene is TRBV10-3, the J gene TRBJ2-1; D remains unclear. CDR1 and CDR2 from the germline V gene are ENHRY and SYGVKD. There are 11 residues in the CDR3. With 5 bases removed from V and 4 bases from J, the gap between germline ends came to 3 bases. CDR3 bases: TGTGCCATCAGTCTATACAATGAGCAGTTCTTC. Translated: CAISLYNEQFF.

The chain has TRBV27 and TRBJ2-5; the D gene is possibly TRBD1 (6 bases). The J call is doubtful: the DNA matches TRBJ2-7 better. Looked up from germline, CDR1 is MNHEY and CDR2 is SMNVEV (reference sequence). This CDR3 contains 13 residues. CDR3 amino acids: CASSGSGAREQYF. The CDR3 nucleotides are TGTGCCAGCAGCGGTTCAGGGGCGCGCGAGCAGTACTTC.

The gene calls are TRBV6-5 and TRBJ2-3; 7 positions agree with TRBD1. CDR1 and CDR2 from the germline V gene are MNHEY and SVGAGI. CDR3 length equals 14 residues. With 4 bases clipped from V and 4 bases from J, the junction kept 5 bases outside the gene matches. The CDR3 DNA reads as TGTGCCAGCAGTTCTCTGACAGGGTCAGATACGCAGTATTTT. Its protein is CASSSLTGSDTQYF.